The text below deals with one T cell receptor (beta chain). The data derive from a study of control samples from healthy donors and cancer patients. Clones were sequenced by immunoSEQ multiplex PCR, and TCRdb holds only the in-frame ones, with some missing. The sample shows 150,000 to 200,000 clones, over 85% of them seen only once. Germline V gene data show CDR1 as SGHAT and CDR2 as FQNNGV. Unmatched junction bases numbered 9, after V lost 6 bases and J lost 3 bases. CDR3 length: 17 residues. The chain joins TRBV11-2 to TRBJ2-3; the match to TRBD2 covers 13 bases. The sequence came from a man aged 30 to 45 in good health. Input material: blood. CDR3 residues: CASSGLAGVMRTDTQYF. DNA for the CDR3: TGTGCCAGCAGTGGACTAGCGGGAGTAATGCGAACAGATACGCAGTATTTT.